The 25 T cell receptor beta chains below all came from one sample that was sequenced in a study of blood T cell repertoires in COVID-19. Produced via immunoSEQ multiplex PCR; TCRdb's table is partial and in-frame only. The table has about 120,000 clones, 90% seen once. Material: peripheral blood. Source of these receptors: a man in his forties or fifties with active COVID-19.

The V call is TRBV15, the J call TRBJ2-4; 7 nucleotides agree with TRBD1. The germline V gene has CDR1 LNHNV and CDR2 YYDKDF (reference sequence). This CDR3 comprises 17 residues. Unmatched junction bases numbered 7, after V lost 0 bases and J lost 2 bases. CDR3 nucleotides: TGTGCCACCAGCAGAGAAGGGGGCTCCGGGACCAAAAACATTCAGTACTTC. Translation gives CATSREGGSGTKNIQYF.

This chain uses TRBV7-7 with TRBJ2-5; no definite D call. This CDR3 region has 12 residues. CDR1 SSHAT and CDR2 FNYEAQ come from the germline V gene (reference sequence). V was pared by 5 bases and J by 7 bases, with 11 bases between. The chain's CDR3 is CASSPSPGTQYF. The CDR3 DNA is TGTGCCAGCAGCCCCTCCCCGGGGACCCAGTACTTC.

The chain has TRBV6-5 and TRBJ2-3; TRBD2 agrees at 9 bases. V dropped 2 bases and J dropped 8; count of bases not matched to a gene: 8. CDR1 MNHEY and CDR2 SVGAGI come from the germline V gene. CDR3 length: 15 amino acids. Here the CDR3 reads CASSYGAGGPVTQYF. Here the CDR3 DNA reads TGTGCCAGCAGTTACGGGGCGGGGGGGCCGGTTACGCAGTATTTT.

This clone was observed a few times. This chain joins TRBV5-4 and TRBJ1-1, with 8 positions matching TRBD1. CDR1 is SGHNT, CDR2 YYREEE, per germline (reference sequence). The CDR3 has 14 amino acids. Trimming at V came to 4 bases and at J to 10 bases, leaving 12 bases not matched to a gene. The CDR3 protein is CASSTGTGSFGAFF. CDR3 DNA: TGTGCCAGCAGCACCGGGACAGGCTCGTTTGGAGCTTTCTTT.

For the CDR3, the DNA is TGTGCCAGCAGGATGGGACAGGTCTCTGGAAACACCATATATTTT. Its translation: CASRMGQVSGNTIYF. The chain is built from TRBV6-5 and TRBJ1-3; 8 bases map to TRBD1. CDR1 MNHEY and CDR2 SVGAGI come from the germline V gene. This CDR3 is built from 15 residues. V lost 6 bases and J lost 0; bases outside the gene matches: 4.

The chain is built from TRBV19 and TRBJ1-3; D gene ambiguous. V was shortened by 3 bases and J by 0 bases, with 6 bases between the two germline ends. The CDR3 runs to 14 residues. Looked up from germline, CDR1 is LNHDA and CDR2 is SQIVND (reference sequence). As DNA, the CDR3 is TGTGCCAGTAGTATCGGGTTCTCTGGAAACACCATATATTTT. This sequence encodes CASSIGFSGNTIYF.

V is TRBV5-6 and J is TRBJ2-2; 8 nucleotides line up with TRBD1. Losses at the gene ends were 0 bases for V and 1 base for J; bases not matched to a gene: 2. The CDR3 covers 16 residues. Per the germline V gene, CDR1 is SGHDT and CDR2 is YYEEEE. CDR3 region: CASSLAGTGNTGELFF. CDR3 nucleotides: TGTGCCAGCAGCTTGGCCGGGACAGGGAACACCGGGGAGCTGTTTTTT.

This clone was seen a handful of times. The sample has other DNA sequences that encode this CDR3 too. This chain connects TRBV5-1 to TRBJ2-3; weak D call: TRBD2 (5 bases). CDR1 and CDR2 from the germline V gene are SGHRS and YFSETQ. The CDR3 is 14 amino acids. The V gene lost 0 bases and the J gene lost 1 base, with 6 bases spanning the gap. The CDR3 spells CASSLAGGTDTQYF. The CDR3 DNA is TGCGCCAGCAGCTTGGCCGGGGGCACAGATACGCAGTATTTT.

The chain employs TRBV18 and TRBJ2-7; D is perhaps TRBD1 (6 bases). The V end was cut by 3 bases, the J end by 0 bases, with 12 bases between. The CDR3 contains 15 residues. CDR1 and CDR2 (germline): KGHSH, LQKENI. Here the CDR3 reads CASSPSQGSSYEQYF. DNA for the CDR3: TGTGCCAGCTCACCGTCACAGGGAAGCTCCTACGAGCAGTACTTC.

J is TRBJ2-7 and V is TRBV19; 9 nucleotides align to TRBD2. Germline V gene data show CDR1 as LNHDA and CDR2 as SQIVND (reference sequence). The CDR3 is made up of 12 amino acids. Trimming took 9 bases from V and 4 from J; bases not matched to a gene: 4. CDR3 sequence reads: CASRLADYEQYV. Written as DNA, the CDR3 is TGTGCCAGCCGACTAGCGGATTACGAGCAGTACGTC.

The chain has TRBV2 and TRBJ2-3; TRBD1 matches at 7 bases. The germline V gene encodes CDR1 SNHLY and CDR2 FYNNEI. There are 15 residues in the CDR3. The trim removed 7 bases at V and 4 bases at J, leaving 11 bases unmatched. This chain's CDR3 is CASIITGAKADTQYF. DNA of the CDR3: TGTGCCAGCATAATAACAGGGGCGAAGGCAGATACGCAGTATTTT. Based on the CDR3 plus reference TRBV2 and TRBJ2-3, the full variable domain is EPEVTQTPSHQVTQMGQEVILRCVPISNHLYFYWYRQILGQKVEFLVSFYNNEISEKSEIFDDQFSVERPDGSNFTLKIRSTKLEDSAMYFCASIITGAKADTQYFGPGTRLTVL.

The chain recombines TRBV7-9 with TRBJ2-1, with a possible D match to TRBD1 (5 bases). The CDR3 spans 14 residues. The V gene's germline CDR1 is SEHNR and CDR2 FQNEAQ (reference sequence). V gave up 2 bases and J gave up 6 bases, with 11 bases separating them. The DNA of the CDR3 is TGTGCCAGCAGCTTATTACAGGCCTCCAATGAGCAGTTCTTC. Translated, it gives CASSLLQASNEQFF.

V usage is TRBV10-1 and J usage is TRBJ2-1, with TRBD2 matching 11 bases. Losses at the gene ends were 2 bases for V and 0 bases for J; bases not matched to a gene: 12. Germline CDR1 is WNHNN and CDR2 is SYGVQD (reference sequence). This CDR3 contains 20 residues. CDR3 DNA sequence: TGCGCCAGCAGTGAGACATACCGACTAGCGGGGAAGAGCTCCTACAATGAGCAGTTCTTC. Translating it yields CASSETYRLAGKSSYNEQFF.

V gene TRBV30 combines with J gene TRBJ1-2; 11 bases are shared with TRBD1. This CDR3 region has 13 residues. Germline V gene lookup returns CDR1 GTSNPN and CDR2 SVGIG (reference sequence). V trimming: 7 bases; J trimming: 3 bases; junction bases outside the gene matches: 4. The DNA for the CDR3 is TGTGCCTTGAGGGGACAGGGGGACTATGGCTACACCTTC. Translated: CALRGQGDYGYTF.

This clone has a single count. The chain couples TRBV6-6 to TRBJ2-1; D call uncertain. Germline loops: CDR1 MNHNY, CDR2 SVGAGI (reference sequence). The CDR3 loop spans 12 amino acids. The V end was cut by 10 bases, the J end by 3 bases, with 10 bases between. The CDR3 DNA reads TGTGCCACCCACCTAAACTACAATGAGCAGTTCTTC. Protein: CATHLNYNEQFF.

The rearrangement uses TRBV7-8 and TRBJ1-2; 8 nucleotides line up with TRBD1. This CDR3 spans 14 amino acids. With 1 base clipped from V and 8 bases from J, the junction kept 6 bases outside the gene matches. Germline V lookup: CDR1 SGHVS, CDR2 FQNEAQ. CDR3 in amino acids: CASSLGDRGVGYTF. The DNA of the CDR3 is TGTGCCAGCAGCTTAGGAGACAGGGGTGTAGGCTACACCTTC.

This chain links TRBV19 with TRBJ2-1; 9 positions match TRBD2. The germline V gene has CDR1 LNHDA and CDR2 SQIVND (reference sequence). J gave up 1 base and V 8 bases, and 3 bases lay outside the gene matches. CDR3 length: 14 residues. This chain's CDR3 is CASRREGSYNEQFF. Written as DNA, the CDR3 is TGTGCCAGTCGGCGGGAGGGTTCCTACAATGAGCAGTTCTTC.

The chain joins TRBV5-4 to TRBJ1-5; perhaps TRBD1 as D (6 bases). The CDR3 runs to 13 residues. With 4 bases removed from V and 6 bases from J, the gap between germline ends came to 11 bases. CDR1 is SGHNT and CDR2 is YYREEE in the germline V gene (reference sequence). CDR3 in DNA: TGTGCCAGCAGCAGGGGGGGTGGTCAGCCCCAGCATTTT. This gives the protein CASSRGGGQPQHF. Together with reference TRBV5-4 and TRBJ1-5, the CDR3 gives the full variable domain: ETGVTQSPTHLIKTRGQQVTLRCSSQSGHNTVSWYQQALGQGPQFIFQYYREEENGRGNFPPRFSGLQFPNYSSELNVNALELDDSALYLCASSRGGGQPQHFGDGTRLSIL.

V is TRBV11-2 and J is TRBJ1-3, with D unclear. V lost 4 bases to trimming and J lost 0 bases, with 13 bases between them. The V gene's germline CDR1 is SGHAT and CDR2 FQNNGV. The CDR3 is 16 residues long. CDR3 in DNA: TGTGCCAGCAGCTCCCTCCTCCCGAGCTCTGGAAACACCATATATTTT. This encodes CASSSLLPSSGNTIYF.

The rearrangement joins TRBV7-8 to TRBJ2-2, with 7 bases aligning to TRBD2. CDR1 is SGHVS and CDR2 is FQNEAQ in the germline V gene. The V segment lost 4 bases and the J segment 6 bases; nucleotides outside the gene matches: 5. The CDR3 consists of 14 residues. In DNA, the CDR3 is TGTGCCAGCAGCTCGACTAGCATCTCCGGGGAGCTGTTTTTT. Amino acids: CASSSTSISGELFF.

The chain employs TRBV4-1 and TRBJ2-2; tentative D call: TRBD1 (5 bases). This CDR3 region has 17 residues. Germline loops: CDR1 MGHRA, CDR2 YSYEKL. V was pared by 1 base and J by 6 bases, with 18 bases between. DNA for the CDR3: TGCGCCAGCAGCCAAGGAGCTGCCAGGGCGGCGGCCGGGGAGCTGTTTTTT. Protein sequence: CASSQGAARAAAGELFF.

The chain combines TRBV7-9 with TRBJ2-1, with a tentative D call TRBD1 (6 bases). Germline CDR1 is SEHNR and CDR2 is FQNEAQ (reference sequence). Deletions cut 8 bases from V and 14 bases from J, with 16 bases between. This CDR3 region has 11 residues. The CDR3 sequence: CASQGQQTKFF. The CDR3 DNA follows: TGTGCCAGCCAGGGGCAACAGACGAAGTTCTTC.

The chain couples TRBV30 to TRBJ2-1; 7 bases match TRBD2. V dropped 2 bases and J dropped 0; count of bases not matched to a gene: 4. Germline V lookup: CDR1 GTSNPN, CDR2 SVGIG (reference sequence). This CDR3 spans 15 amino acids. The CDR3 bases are TGTGCCTGGAGTTCCGGGACTATCTCCTACAATGAGCAGTTCTTC. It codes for CAWSSGTISYNEQFF.

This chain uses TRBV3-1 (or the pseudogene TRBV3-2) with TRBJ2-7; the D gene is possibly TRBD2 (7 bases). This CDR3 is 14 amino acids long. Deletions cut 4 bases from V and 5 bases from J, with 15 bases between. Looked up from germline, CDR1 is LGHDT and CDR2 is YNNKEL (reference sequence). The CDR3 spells CASSRGGRGDEQYF. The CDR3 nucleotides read TGTGCCAGCAGCCGGGGGGGCCGAGGGGACGAGCAGTACTTC.

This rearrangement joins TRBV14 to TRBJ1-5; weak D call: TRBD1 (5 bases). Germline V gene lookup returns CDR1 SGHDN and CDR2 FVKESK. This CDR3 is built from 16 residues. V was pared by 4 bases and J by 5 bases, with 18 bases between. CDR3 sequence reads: CASSPPGVRRHQPQHF. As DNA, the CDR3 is TGTGCCAGCAGCCCGCCGGGGGTCCGAAGGCATCAGCCCCAGCATTTT.